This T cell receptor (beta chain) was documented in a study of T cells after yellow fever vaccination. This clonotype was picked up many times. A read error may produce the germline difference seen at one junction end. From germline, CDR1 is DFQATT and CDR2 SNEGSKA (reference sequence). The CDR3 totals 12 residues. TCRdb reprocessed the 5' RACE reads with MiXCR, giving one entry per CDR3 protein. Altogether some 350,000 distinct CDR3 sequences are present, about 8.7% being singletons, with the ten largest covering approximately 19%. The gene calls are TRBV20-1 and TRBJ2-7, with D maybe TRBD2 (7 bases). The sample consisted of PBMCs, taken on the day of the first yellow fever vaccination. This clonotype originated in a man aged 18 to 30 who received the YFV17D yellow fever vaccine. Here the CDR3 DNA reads TGCAGTGCTCACCCTACACAGGGAGGGGGGGCTTTC. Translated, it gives CSAHPTQGGGAF.